Shown below are 31 T cell receptor beta chains from a single sample sequenced in a study of T cells after yellow fever vaccination. TCRdb itself ran the 5' RACE reads through MiXCR, one entry per CDR3 protein. The table records approximately 600,000 distinct CDR3 sequences, about 12% of them present only once. The sample here was PBMCs, taken on the day of the yellow fever booster vaccination. All receptors come from a man younger than 40 who received the YFV17D yellow fever vaccine.

This clonotype has only a few counts. This chain connects TRBV7-3 to TRBJ2-1; a possible D gene is TRBD2 (5 bases). Germline values: CDR1 SGHTA, CDR2 FQGTGA. CDR3 length: 15 residues. Deletions cut 6 bases from V and 0 bases from J, with 12 bases between. The CDR3 reads CASSSMGSSYNEQFF. The CDR3, as DNA: TGTGCCAGCAGTTCGATGGGGAGCTCCTACAATGAGCAGTTCTTC.

V is TRBV15 and J is TRBJ1-5, with D possibly TRBD1 on 6 matching bases. Deletions cut 3 bases from V and 5 bases from J, with 8 bases between. This CDR3 region has 13 residues. CDR1 is LNHNV, CDR2 YYDKDF, per germline (reference sequence). The CDR3 DNA reads as TGTGCCACCAGCAGCTGGACAGATCAGCCCCAGCATTTT. Amino acid sequence: CATSSWTDQPQHF.

This clonotype showed up many times. J is TRBJ2-7 and V is TRBV12-3 or TRBV12-4; 7 bases agree with TRBD1. The V gene end was trimmed by 5 bases and the J gene end by 0 bases; junction bases not matched to a gene: 4. The CDR3 is 14 amino acids. CDR3 in DNA: TGTGCCAGCAGTAACACAGGGGCCTCCTACGAGCAGTACTTC. It is translated as CASSNTGASYEQYF.

J is TRBJ2-3 and V is TRBV7-2; D gene uncertain. The CDR3 extends over 13 amino acids. CDR1 SGHTA and CDR2 FQGNSA come from the germline V gene. Trimming took off 2 bases at V and 5 bases at J, with 8 bases between the two ends. The CDR3, as DNA: TGTGCCAGCAGCTTAACCCAGATAGATACGCAGTATTTT. The encoded protein is CASSLTQIDTQYF.

The chain joins TRBV29-1 to TRBJ2-1; D might be TRBD1 or TRBD2, each matching 7 bases. From germline, CDR1 is SQVTM and CDR2 ANQGSEA. This CDR3 has 14 amino acids. The CDR3 DNA follows: TGCACCGGAGGGGGCGGGAGCACGTACAATGAGCAGTTCTTC. Residues: CTGGGGSTYNEQFF.

This clonotype has at least ten counts. This chain links TRBV19 with TRBJ2-3; D is unresolved. The CDR3 has 15 amino acids. The V end lost 5 bases, the J end lost 0 bases, and 12 bases lay between the germline ends. Germline V gene data show CDR1 as LNHDA and CDR2 as SQIVND (reference sequence). CDR3 residues: CASSPPGSSTDTQYF. CDR3 nucleotide sequence: TGTGCCAGTAGTCCCCCCGGAAGTAGCACAGATACGCAGTATTTT.

The chain links TRBV4-3 to TRBJ2-5; unclear D gene. This CDR3 region has 15 residues. Trimming shortened V by 0 bases and J by 5 bases, and 13 bases separated the two germline ends. CDR1 is LGHNA, CDR2 YSLEER, per germline. DNA for the CDR3: TGCGCCAGCAGCCAAGATATCGGAGCAATCGAGACCCAGTACTTC. Protein: CASSQDIGAIETQYF.

The chain combines TRBV7-2 with TRBJ2-2; D gene ambiguous. From germline, CDR1 is SGHTA and CDR2 FQGNSA. V lost 3 bases and J 0 bases, leaving 8 bases between the germline ends. The CDR3 sequence is 15 residues long. CDR3: CASSFTDSNTGELFF. The DNA for the CDR3 is TGTGCCAGCAGCTTCACAGATTCGAACACCGGGGAGCTGTTTTTT.

This clonotype appeared a few times. The genes are TRBV4-3 and TRBJ2-2; 11 bases fit TRBD2. The J segment lost 7 bases and the V segment lost 8 bases, leaving 9 bases of the junction unmatched. Germline CDR1 is LGHNA and CDR2 is YSLEER. The CDR3 sequence is 15 residues long. The CDR3 bases are TGCGCCAGCTCCGTAGCGGGAGGGCCGGTCGGGGAGCTGTTTTTT. Protein product: CASSVAGGPVGELFF.

V gene TRBV20-1 combines with J gene TRBJ2-3; 7 bases are a match to TRBD1. J was trimmed by 6 bases and V by 0 bases; bases with no gene match: 9. The CDR3 runs 15 residues. Germline-derived CDR1 and CDR2 are DFQATT and SNEGSKA (reference sequence). CDR3 in DNA: TGCAGTGCTAGAGATCCGAACAGGGGTTCGGATACGCAGTATTTT. This codes for CSARDPNRGSDTQYF.

This clonotype was picked up a small number of times. The rearrangement uses TRBV20-1 and TRBJ1-1, with TRBD1 matching 7 bases. With V trimmed by 5 bases and J by 3 bases, 6 bases remained unmatched. The CDR3 is made up of 13 amino acids. Germline CDR1 and CDR2: DFQATT and SNEGSKA (reference sequence). Here the CDR3 reads CSAQGGGDTEAFF. In DNA form, the CDR3 reads TGCAGTGCTCAGGGGGGAGGGGACACTGAAGCTTTCTTT.

This clonotype showed up just a few times. The chain joins TRBV14 to TRBJ1-5; D is perhaps TRBD1 (5 bases). CDR3 length: 13 amino acids. Germline values: CDR1 SGHDN, CDR2 FVKESK. Trimming removed 3 bases at V and 6 bases at J, with 9 bases between. CDR3 in amino acids: CASSQNGGQPQHF. The DNA for the CDR3 is TGTGCCAGCAGCCAGAACGGGGGTCAGCCCCAGCATTTT.

This clonotype was picked up a small number of times. CDR3 sequence (DNA): TGCAGTGCTAGTCGACCTCCTGTAGATACGCAGTATTTT. Its protein product is CSASRPPVDTQYF. V and J are TRBV20-1 and TRBJ2-3, with no clear D. Germline values: CDR1 DFQATT, CDR2 SNEGSKA (reference sequence). V dropped 3 bases and J dropped 5 bases, with 12 bases sitting between them. The CDR3 has 13 residues.

A few counts support this clonotype. The rearrangement uses TRBV12-3 or TRBV12-4 and TRBJ2-5; 8 nucleotides agree with TRBD1. This CDR3 contains 15 residues. V shed 1 base and J 4 bases; nucleotides not matched to a gene: 5. The CDR3 is CASSLEQGAGETQYF. The CDR3 DNA is TGTGCCAGCAGTTTAGAGCAGGGGGCTGGAGAGACCCAGTACTTC.

This clonotype was seen a handful of times. The chain joins TRBV6-1 to TRBJ2-1; D gene unclear. V lost 6 bases and J lost 5, with 5 bases in between. The CDR3 runs to 11 residues. Germline CDR1 MNHNS, CDR2 SASEGT. CDR3 protein: CASRANNEQFF. Written as DNA, the CDR3 is TGTGCCAGCAGGGCAAACAATGAGCAGTTCTTC.

Only a few counts were recorded for this clonotype. The chain is built from TRBV11-2 and TRBJ2-2; TRBD2 matches at 12 bases. CDR1 is SGHAT and CDR2 is FQNNGV in the germline V gene. CDR3 length: 17 residues. V lost 5 bases and J lost 1; bases outside the gene matches: 5. The DNA for the CDR3 is TGTGCCAGCAGCCAGACTAGCGGGAGTTTGAACACCGGGGAGCTGTTTTTT. Protein product: CASSQTSGSLNTGELFF. The variable domain in full, with the rest retrieved from reference TRBV11-2 and TRBJ2-2, is EAGVAQSPRYKIIEKRQSVAFWCNPISGHATLYWYQQILGQGPKLLIQFQNNGVVDDSQLPKDRFSAERLKGVDSTLKIQPAKLEDSAVYLCASSQTSGSLNTGELFFGEGSRLTVL.

The J gene is TRBJ2-5, the V gene TRBV4-3, with a tentative D call TRBD2 (7 bases). CDR3 size: 17 residues. Trimming took 4 bases from V and 1 from J, leaving 19 bases between them. Looked up from germline, CDR1 is LGHNA and CDR2 is YSLEER. The CDR3 DNA reads TGCGCCAGCAGCCGGGTCCGCCGAGGGGGGGTCCAAGAGACCCAGTACTTC. Its translation: CASSRVRRGGVQETQYF.

The chain combines TRBV5-1 with TRBJ2-1; 7 bases line up with TRBD2. The germline gives CDR1 SGHRS, CDR2 YFSETQ. The CDR3 is 16 residues long. Germline trimming cut 2 bases from V and 7 bases from J; bases unmatched to any gene: 12. CDR3 region: CASSLSGGGSGNEQFF. In DNA form, the CDR3 reads TGCGCCAGCAGCTTATCAGGCGGCGGGAGTGGAAATGAGCAGTTCTTC.

This clonotype was seen ten or more times. The rearrangement joins TRBV28 to TRBJ2-7; 7 bases align to TRBD2. J gave up 4 bases and V 6 bases, and 6 bases lay outside the gene matches. The germline gives CDR1 MDHEN, CDR2 SYDVKM. CDR3 size: 13 residues. This chain's CDR3 is CASSLLGGYEQYF. DNA of the CDR3: TGTGCCAGCAGCTTACTCGGGGGGTACGAGCAGTACTTC. Supplemented by reference TRBV28 and TRBJ2-7, the full variable domain reads DVKVTQSSRYLVKRTGEKVFLECVQDMDHENMFWYRQDPGLGLRLIYFSYDVKMKEKGDIPEGYSVSREKKERFSLILESASTNQTSMYLCASSLLGGYEQYFGPGTRLTVT.

This clonotype came up many times. This rearrangement joins TRBV7-2 to TRBJ2-1, with D uncertain. Germline V gives CDR1 SGHTA, CDR2 FQGNSA. This CDR3 has 13 residues. Trimming stripped 2 bases from V and 3 bases from J, with 5 bases between. The CDR3, as DNA: TGTGCCAGCAGCTTAAACAACTACAATGAGCAGTTCTTC. Its protein product is CASSLNNYNEQFF.

The chain is built from TRBV7-2 and TRBJ2-2; D is undetermined. Germline CDR1 SGHTA, CDR2 FQGNSA. The ends were cut back, 0 bases at V and 1 base at J, with 6 bases in the middle. CDR3 length equals 15 residues. CDR3 sequence (DNA): TGTGCCAGCAGCTTAGCTGTTGGGAACACCGGGGAGCTGTTTTTT. Protein product: CASSLAVGNTGELFF.

The chain is built from TRBV20-1 and TRBJ2-1; no definite D call. Germline values: CDR1 DFQATT, CDR2 SNEGSKA (reference sequence). CDR3 length equals 11 residues. V lost 0 bases and J 6 bases, leaving 3 bases between the germline ends. Written as DNA, the CDR3 is TGCAGTGCTAGAGATTTCAATGAGCAGTTCTTC. Translating gives CSARDFNEQFF.

The chain recombines TRBV5-5 with TRBJ2-2, with a possible D match to TRBD1 (6 bases). V lost 4 bases and J lost 6, with 13 bases in between. Germline V gene lookup returns CDR1 SGHKS and CDR2 YYEKEE (reference sequence). The CDR3 is 14 amino acids. The CDR3 DNA sequence: TGTGCCAGCAGCCGGACAGAGGAGGCCGGGGAGCTGTTTTTT. It is translated as CASSRTEEAGELFF.

This clonotype was detected a few times. The rearrangement joins TRBV20-1 to TRBJ1-1; 7 positions match TRBD1. The CDR3 loop spans 14 amino acids. From germline, CDR1 is DFQATT and CDR2 SNEGSKA (reference sequence). Trimming at V came to 2 bases and at J to 4 bases, leaving 7 bases not matched to a gene. CDR3 DNA sequence: TGCAGTGCTAGACCAGTTCAGGGGGGCACTGAAGCTTTCTTT. This gives the protein CSARPVQGGTEAFF.

V is TRBV15 and J is TRBJ2-1; TRBD2 matches at 8 bases. The CDR3 runs to 17 residues. V dropped 0 bases and J dropped 1; count of bases not matched to a gene: 5. The germline V gene has CDR1 LNHNV and CDR2 YYDKDF (reference sequence). The CDR3 DNA reads TGTGCCACCAGCAGAGATCGGGAGGGGCCGTCCTACAATGAGCAGTTCTTC. Translating it yields CATSRDREGPSYNEQFF.

CDR3 protein: CASSREQGVREQYF. The CDR3 DNA reads TGTGCCAGCAGTCGGGAACAGGGGGTACGCGAGCAGTACTTC. This rearrangement joins TRBV12-3 or TRBV12-4 to TRBJ2-7; 8 positions match TRBD1. There are 14 residues in the CDR3. Trimming cost V 5 bases and J 6 bases; bases outside gene matches: 9.

V gene TRBV3-1 combines with J gene TRBJ2-7; D ambiguous. Germline lookup yields CDR1 LGHDT and CDR2 YNNKEL (reference sequence). Deletions cut 0 bases from V and 2 bases from J, with 5 bases between. The CDR3 spans 13 residues. The CDR3 reads CASSQDLAYEQYF. The CDR3 DNA is TGTGCCAGCAGCCAAGATTTAGCCTACGAGCAGTACTTC.

This clonotype was picked up many times. The V and J genes are TRBV7-8 and TRBJ2-1; 7 positions match TRBD2. Germline lookup yields CDR1 SGHVS and CDR2 FQNEAQ. V was pared by 0 bases and J by 3 bases, with 8 bases of the junction left unmatched. The CDR3 is 17 amino acids. CDR3 sequence reads: CASSLARRETLYNEQFF. DNA for the CDR3: TGTGCCAGCAGCTTAGCGCGGCGGGAGACCCTCTACAATGAGCAGTTCTTC.

There are many counts of this clonotype. CDR3 DNA: TGTGCCAGCAGTTCAAGGACCGGGGAGCTGTTTTTT. It specifies CASSSRTGELFF. The genes are TRBV12-3 or TRBV12-4 and TRBJ2-2, with unresolved D. Trimming took off 4 bases at V and 5 bases at J, with 5 bases between the two ends. The CDR3 has 12 amino acids.

This clonotype was found a few times. The genes are TRBV5-1 and TRBJ2-1, with 11 bases fitting TRBD2. V shed 2 bases and J 8 bases; nucleotides not matched to a gene: 9. Germline lookup yields CDR1 SGHRS and CDR2 YFSETQ. The CDR3 totals 16 residues. In DNA form, the CDR3 reads TGCGCCAGCAGCTTCCCCACTAGCGGGAGCTCCCATGAGCAGTTCTTC. Amino acids: CASSFPTSGSSHEQFF.

This clonotype turned up a few times. The gene calls are TRBV5-8 and TRBJ1-4; 7 bases map to TRBD1. Unmatched junction bases numbered 8, after V lost 2 bases and J lost 7 bases. Germline V gene data show CDR1 as SGHTS and CDR2 as YDEGEE. There are 15 residues in the CDR3. This CDR3 is CASSFPLGQREKLFF. DNA of the CDR3: TGTGCCAGCAGCTTTCCCTTGGGACAGCGTGAAAAACTGTTTTTT.